What follows is one T cell receptor beta chain and its context. Through a sample-barcoded 5' primer and a J-beta primer mix, a second PCR was run for 7 to 11 cycles. TCRdb reanalysed the 5' RACE reads using MiXCR and keeps one entry per CDR3 protein. The profile covers roughly 500,000 distinct CDR3 sequences, with 25% to 30% appearing a single time and around 18% taken by the ten largest. The sample belongs to a study of blood T cells in healthy people across ages. The CDR3 totals 12 residues. V lost 5 bases, J lost 1 base, and 8 bases lay in between. Germline V lookup: CDR1 SQVTM, CDR2 ANQGSEA. The sample comprised blood. The chain couples TRBV29-1 to TRBJ1-1; D might be TRBD1 (5 bases). The clonotype comes from a woman aged 70-85 years in good health. This chain's CDR3 is CSVKQGNTEAFF. In nucleotides, the CDR3 is TGCAGCGTTAAGCAGGGGAACACTGAAGCTTTCTTT.